The clone carrying this TCR beta chain was seen many times. This specimen belongs to a study of identical twins' blood T cells. Both ends of each TCR cDNA library bore sample-specific barcodes. In TCRdb, the 5' RACE reads were re-called with MiXCR into one record per CDR3 protein. The data hold a few hundred thousand distinct CDR3 sequences, with around 30% observed a single time. Sequencing was done on a sample of PBMCs. The receptor was derived from a woman aged 18-49 years in good health.

The CDR3 bases are TGTGCCAGCAGTTCAGGCGGTGGAGCGAATTGGGAGCTGTTTTTT. Amino acids: CASSSGGGANWELFF. The J gene is TRBJ2-2, the V gene TRBV6-6; D gene unclear. The length of the CDR3 is 15 residues. V was trimmed by 4 bases and J by 9 bases, leaving 18 bases between them. In germline, CDR1 is MNHNY, CDR2 SVGAGI (reference sequence).